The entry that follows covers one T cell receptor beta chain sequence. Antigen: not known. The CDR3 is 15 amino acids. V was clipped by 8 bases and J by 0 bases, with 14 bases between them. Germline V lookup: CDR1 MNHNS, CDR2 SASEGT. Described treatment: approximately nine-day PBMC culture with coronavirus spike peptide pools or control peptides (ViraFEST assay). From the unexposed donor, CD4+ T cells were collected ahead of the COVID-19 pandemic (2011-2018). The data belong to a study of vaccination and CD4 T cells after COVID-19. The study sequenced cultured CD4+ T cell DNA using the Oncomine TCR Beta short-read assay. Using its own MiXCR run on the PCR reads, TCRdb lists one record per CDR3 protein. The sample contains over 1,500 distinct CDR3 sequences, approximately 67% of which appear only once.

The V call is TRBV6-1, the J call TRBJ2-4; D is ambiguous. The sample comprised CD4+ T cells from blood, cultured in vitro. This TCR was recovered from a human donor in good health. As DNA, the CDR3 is TGTGCCAGCCGCCGCTTGAGCCAAGCCAAAAACATTCAGTACTTC. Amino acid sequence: CASRRLSQAKNIQYF.